This TCR beta chain was identified during a study of T cell repertoires in cytomegalovirus infection. In germline, CDR1 is MDHEN, CDR2 SYDVKM. V gave up 6 bases and J gave up 4 bases; unmatched junction bases: 17. The CDR3 has 17 amino acids. TCRdb re-analysed the reads in MiXCR, keeping a single row per CDR3 protein. The sample has a few hundred thousand distinct CDR3 sequences, roughly an eighth seen once. The TCR originated in a human donor in good health (CMV status not recorded). Some clones in this sample may be carry-over from other donors' samples. This sequence joins TRBV28 and TRBJ2-7; 8 bases match TRBD2. Material: PBMCs. The CDR3 DNA reads TGTGCCAGCAGACTCTGGGCCACTAGCGGACTATCGTACGAGCAGTACTTC. It translates to CASRLWATSGLSYEQYF.